This entry lists 14 T cell receptor beta chains sequenced from one sample in a study of cytomegalovirus exposure and HLA in healthy donors. The PCR had 60 Vbeta and 13 Jbeta primers. Repertoires were generated with immunoSEQ multiplex PCR, while TCRdb's copy carries only in-frame clones and drops some. The top ten clones hold around 2.5% of a sample with over 140,000 clones, around 80% of them seen once. Sequencing used PBMCs. The receptors shown here come from a man aged 45-65 years in good health and CMV-seronegative.

The rearrangement joins TRBV11-2 to TRBJ2-5, with a possible D match to TRBD1 (5 bases). The CDR3 is made up of 16 amino acids. CDR1 SGHAT and CDR2 FQNNGV come from the germline V gene. V dropped 0 bases and J dropped 6 bases, with 17 bases sitting between them. CDR3 amino acids: CASSLDRAGSLQTQYF. In DNA form, the CDR3 reads TGTGCCAGCAGCTTAGATCGGGCAGGGTCTCTGCAGACCCAGTACTTC. The complete variable domain, with remaining parts taken from reference TRBV11-2 and TRBJ2-5, reads EAGVAQSPRYKIIEKRQSVAFWCNPISGHATLYWYQQILGQGPKLLIQFQNNGVVDDSQLPKDRFSAERLKGVDSTLKIQPAKLEDSAVYLCASSLDRAGSLQTQYFGPGTRLLVL.

V usage is TRBV19 and J usage is TRBJ2-5, with D tentatively TRBD1 (6 bases). V was clipped by 5 bases and J by 4 bases, with 14 bases between them. The CDR3 length is 14 residues. Germline CDR1 LNHDA, CDR2 SQIVND (reference sequence). The CDR3: CASSPTGQSETQYF. The DNA of the CDR3 is TGTGCCAGTAGTCCGACTGGACAGTCAGAGACCCAGTACTTC.

CDR3 in DNA: TGCGCCAGCAGCTTGGGGACTAGCGGGAAGGGGGAGCAGTACTTC. As protein: CASSLGTSGKGEQYF. The gene calls are TRBV5-1 and TRBJ2-7; 12 nucleotides agree with TRBD2. Germline CDR1 reads SGHRS; CDR2 reads YFSETQ. V gave up 0 bases and J gave up 7 bases; unmatched junction bases: 5. There are 15 residues in the CDR3.

The rearrangement joins TRBV5-1 to TRBJ2-5; D uncertain. This CDR3 spans 16 amino acids. The germline gives CDR1 SGHRS, CDR2 YFSETQ. The V and J ends lost 4 bases and 5 bases respectively, with 21 bases between them. CDR3: CASSRNTRSASETQYF. DNA of the CDR3: TGCGCCAGCAGCCGAAATACGAGATCCGCTTCGGAGACCCAGTACTTC.

The CDR3 DNA is TGCGCCAGCAGGACTAGTAATTCACCCCTCCACTTT. It translates to CASRTSNSPLHF. The chain carries TRBV10-1 and TRBJ1-6; D remains unclear. CDR1 is WNHNN, CDR2 SYGVQD, per germline (reference sequence). This CDR3 spans 12 amino acids. V lost 6 bases and J lost 6, with 6 bases in between.

This chain uses TRBV5-1 with TRBJ2-5, with 7 bases aligning to TRBD1. The CDR3 is 15 amino acids. Germline values: CDR1 SGHRS, CDR2 YFSETQ. V shed 1 base, J shed 2 bases, and the junction held 5 bases outside the gene matches. CDR3 DNA sequence: TGCGCCAGCAGCTTGAAGGACAGGCCGCAAGAGACCCAGTACTTC. Its translation: CASSLKDRPQETQYF.

V and J are TRBV2 and TRBJ2-7; TRBD1 might be the D (6 bases). V was trimmed by 5 bases and J by 6 bases, leaving 11 bases between them. The CDR3 consists of 12 residues. Germline V lookup: CDR1 SNHLY, CDR2 FYNNEI. CDR3 nucleotide sequence: TGTGCCAGCAGTACTCAGGGGAGCGAGCAGTACTTC. It codes for CASSTQGSEQYF.

The chain has TRBV7-9 and TRBJ2-5; D possibly corresponds to TRBD1 (6 bases). Per the germline V gene, CDR1 is SEHNR and CDR2 is FQNEAQ (reference sequence). This CDR3 has 14 amino acids. Trimming removed 2 bases at V and 4 bases at J, with 11 bases between. For the CDR3, the DNA is TGTGCCAGCAGCTTAACAGGGTGGAGAGAGACCCAGTACTTC. Translated, it gives CASSLTGWRETQYF.

As DNA, the CDR3 is TGTGCCAGTAGCTCAGACAGGAGCAAAAACATTCAGTACTTC. This translates into CASSSDRSKNIQYF. The chain carries TRBV19 and TRBJ2-4; the D gene is possibly TRBD1 (6 bases). Per the germline V gene, CDR1 is LNHDA and CDR2 is SQIVND (reference sequence). V was shortened by 6 bases and J by 3 bases, with 12 bases between the two germline ends. CDR3 length: 14 residues.

This chain connects TRBV9 to TRBJ1-6; the match to TRBD1 covers 10 bases. The CDR3 loop spans 15 amino acids. Looked up from germline, CDR1 is SGDLS and CDR2 is YYNGEE. The J segment lost 13 bases and the V segment lost 4 bases, leaving 11 bases of the junction unmatched. CDR3 loop: CASSPIGTGVTPLHF. CDR3 nucleotide sequence: TGTGCCAGCAGCCCCATCGGGACAGGGGTCACCCCCCTCCACTTT.

The chain employs TRBV5-4 and TRBJ2-3; D possibly corresponds to TRBD1 (6 bases). There are 14 residues in the CDR3. Trimming pared 5 bases from V and 0 bases from J, leaving 10 bases between. Germline assignment: CDR1 SGHNT and CDR2 YYREEE (reference sequence). CDR3 sequence reads: CASSRTDSTDTQYF. The CDR3 coding sequence is TGTGCCAGCAGTCGGACAGACAGCACAGATACGCAGTATTTT.

The chain uses TRBV5-1 and TRBJ2-5; the match to TRBD2 covers 8 bases. With 2 bases clipped from V and 2 bases from J, the junction kept 2 bases outside the gene matches. Germline V gene data show CDR1 as SGHRS and CDR2 as YFSETQ. This CDR3 contains 14 residues. In DNA, the CDR3 is TGCGCCAGCAGCTTACCTAGCGGGCAAGAGACCCAGTACTTC. Protein: CASSLPSGQETQYF.

The CDR3, as DNA: TGTGCCAGCAGCGCCAGGACTAGCGGAAGCACAGATACGCAGTATTTT. Protein sequence: CASSARTSGSTDTQYF. The chain joins TRBV7-9 to TRBJ2-3, with 10 nucleotides matching TRBD2. CDR1 and CDR2 from the germline V gene are SEHNR and FQNEAQ (reference sequence). The V and J ends lost 5 bases and 0 bases, in that order; junction bases with no gene match: 5. This CDR3 comprises 16 residues. Filled out from reference TRBV7-9 and TRBJ2-3, the complete variable domain reads DTGVSQNPRHKITKRGQNVTFRCDPISEHNRLYWYRQTLGQGPEFLTYFQNEAQLEKSRLLSDRFSAERPKGSFSTLEIQRTEQGDSAMYLCASSARTSGSTDTQYFGPGTRLTVL.

The V and J genes are TRBV18 and TRBJ2-2; D may be TRBD2 (5 bases). Trimming shortened V by 1 base and J by 0 bases, and 15 bases separated the two germline ends. The CDR3 runs 18 residues. The germline V gene has CDR1 KGHSH and CDR2 LQKENI. CDR3 sequence: CASSPRRPSGTNTGELFF. CDR3 coding DNA: TGTGCCAGCTCACCACGACGCCCCTCCGGGACGAACACCGGGGAGCTGTTTTTT.